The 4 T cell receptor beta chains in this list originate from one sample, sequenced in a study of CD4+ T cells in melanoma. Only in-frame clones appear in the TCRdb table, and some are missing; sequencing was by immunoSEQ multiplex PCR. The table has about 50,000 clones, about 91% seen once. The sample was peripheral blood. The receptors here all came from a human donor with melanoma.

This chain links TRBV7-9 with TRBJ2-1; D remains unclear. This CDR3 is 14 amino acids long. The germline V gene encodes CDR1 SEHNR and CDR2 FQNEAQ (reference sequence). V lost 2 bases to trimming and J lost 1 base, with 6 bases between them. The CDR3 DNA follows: TGTGCCAGCAGCTTAACGGCATCCTACAATGAGCAGTTCTTC. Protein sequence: CASSLTASYNEQFF.

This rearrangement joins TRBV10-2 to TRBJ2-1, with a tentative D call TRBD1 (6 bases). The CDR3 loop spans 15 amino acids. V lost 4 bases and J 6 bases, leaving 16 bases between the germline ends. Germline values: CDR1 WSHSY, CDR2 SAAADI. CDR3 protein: CASSGKQGTPNEQFF. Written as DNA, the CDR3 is TGCGCCAGCAGTGGAAAACAGGGAACCCCCAATGAGCAGTTCTTC.

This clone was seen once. DNA for the CDR3: TGTGCCAGCAGGGTTGGGGGGGATGAAGCTTTCTTT. The encoded protein is CASRVGGDEAFF. This chain connects TRBV6-1 to TRBJ1-1; weak D call: TRBD1 (5 bases). Trimming left V 6 bases short and J 7 bases short, with 12 bases between. Looked up from germline, CDR1 is MNHNS and CDR2 is SASEGT. The CDR3 covers 12 residues.

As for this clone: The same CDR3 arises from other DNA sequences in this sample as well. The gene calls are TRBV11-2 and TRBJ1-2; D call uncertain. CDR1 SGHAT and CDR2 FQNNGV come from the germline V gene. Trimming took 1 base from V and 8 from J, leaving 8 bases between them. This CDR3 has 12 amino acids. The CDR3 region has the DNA TGTGCCAGCAGCTTAGGGGGAGACGGCTACACCTTC. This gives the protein CASSLGGDGYTF.